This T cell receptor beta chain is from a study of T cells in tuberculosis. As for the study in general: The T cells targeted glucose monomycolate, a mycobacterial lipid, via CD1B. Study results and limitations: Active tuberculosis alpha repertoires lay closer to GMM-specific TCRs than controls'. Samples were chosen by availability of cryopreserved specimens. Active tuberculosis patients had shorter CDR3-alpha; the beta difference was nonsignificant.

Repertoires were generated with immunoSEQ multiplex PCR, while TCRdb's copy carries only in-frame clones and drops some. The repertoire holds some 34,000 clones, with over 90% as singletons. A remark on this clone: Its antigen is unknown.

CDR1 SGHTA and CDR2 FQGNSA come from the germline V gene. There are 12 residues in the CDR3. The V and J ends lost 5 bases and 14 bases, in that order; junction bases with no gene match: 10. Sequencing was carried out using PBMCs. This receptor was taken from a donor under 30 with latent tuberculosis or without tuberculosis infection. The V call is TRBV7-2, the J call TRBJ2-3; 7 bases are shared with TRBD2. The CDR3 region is CASSLLGGVRYF. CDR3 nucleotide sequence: TGTGCCAGCAGCCTACTGGGGGGGGTTAGGTATTTT.